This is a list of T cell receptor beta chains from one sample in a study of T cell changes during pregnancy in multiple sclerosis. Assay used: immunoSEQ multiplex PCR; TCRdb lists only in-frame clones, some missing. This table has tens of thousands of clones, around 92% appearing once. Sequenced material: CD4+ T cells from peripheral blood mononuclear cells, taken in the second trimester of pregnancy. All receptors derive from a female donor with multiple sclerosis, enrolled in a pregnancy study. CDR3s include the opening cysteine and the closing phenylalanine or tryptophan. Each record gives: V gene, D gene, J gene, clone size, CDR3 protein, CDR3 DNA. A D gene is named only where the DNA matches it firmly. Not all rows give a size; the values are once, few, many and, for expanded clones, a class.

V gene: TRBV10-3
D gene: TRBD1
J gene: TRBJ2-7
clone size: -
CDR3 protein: CAISEQDRGLYEQYF
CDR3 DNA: TGTGCCATCAGTGAACAGGACAGGGGTCTGTACGAGCAGTACTTC

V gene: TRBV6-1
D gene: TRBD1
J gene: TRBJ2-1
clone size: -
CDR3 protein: CASSARQGTYNEQFF
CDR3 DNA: TGTGCCAGCAGTGCCCGACAGGGGACCTACAATGAGCAGTTCTTC

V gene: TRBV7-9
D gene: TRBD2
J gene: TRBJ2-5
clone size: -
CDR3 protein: CASSLSGGAGETQYF
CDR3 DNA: TGTGCCAGCAGCTTAAGCGGGGGGGCCGGGGAGACCCAGTACTTC

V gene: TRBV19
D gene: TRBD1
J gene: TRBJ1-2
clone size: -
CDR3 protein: CASNTQDRGHGYTF
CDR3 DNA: TGTGCCAGTAATACCCAGGACAGGGGGCATGGCTACACCTTC

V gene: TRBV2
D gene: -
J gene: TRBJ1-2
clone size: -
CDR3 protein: CASTRGPVYGYTF
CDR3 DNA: TGTGCCAGCACACGAGGTCCAGTCTATGGCTACACCTTC

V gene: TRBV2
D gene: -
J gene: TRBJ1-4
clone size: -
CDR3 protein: CASSVRVEKLFF
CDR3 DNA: TGTGCCAGCAGTGTTAGAGTTGAAAAACTGTTTTTT

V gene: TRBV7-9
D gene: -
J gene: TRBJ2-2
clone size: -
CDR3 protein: CASSLSNANTGELFF
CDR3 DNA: TGTGCCAGCAGCTTAAGCAACGCGAACACCGGGGAGCTGTTTTTT

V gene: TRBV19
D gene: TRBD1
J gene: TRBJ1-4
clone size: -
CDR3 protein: CASSTGQGNEKLFF
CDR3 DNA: TGTGCCAGTAGTACGGGACAGGGTAATGAAAAACTGTTTTTT

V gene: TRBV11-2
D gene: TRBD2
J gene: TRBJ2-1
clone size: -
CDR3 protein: CASSLVPAGAGQEQFF
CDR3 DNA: TGTGCCAGCAGCTTAGTTCCAGCGGGGGCCGGTCAGGAGCAGTTCTTC

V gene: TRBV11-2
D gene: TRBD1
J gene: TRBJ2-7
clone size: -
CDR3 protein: CASSLTGTGFNEQYF
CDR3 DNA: TGTGCCAGCAGCTTGACCGGGACAGGGTTCAACGAGCAGTACTTC

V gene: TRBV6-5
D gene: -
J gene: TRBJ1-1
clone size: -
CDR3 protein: CASSLGGGRGTEAFF
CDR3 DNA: TGTGCCAGCAGTCTCGGGGGGGGGAGAGGGACTGAAGCTTTCTTT

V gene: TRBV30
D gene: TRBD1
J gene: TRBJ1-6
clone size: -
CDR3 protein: CAWSLQGTSPLHF
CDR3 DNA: TGTGCCTGGAGTCTACAGGGGACTTCACCCCTCCACTTT

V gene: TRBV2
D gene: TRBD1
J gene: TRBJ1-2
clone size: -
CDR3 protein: CASTLTGKGGYTF
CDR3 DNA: TGTGCCAGCACTTTGACAGGGAAAGGTGGCTACACCTTC

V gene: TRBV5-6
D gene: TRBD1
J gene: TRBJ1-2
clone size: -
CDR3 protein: CASSSGTGKGGGYTF
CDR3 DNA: TGTGCCAGCAGCTCCGGGACAGGGAAGGGAGGTGGCTACACCTTC

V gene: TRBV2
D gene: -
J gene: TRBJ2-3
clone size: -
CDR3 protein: CASSAGVADTQYF
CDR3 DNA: TGTGCCAGCAGTGCAGGGGTAGCAGATACGCAGTATTTT

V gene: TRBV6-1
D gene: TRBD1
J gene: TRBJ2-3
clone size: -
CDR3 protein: CASSGTGGYADTQYF
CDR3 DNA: TGTGCCAGCAGTGGGACAGGGGGTTACGCAGATACGCAGTATTTT

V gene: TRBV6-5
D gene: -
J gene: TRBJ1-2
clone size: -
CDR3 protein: CASRPGKGYYGYTF
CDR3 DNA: TGTGCCAGCAGACCAGGGAAGGGTTACTATGGCTACACCTTC

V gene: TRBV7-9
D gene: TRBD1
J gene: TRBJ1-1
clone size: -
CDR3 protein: CASNAKPTDRANTEAFF
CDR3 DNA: TGTGCCAGCAACGCAAAACCTACGGACAGGGCGAACACTGAAGCTTTCTTT

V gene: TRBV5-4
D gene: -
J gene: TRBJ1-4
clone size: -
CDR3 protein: CASSLDREGEKLFF
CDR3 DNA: TGTGCCAGCAGCTTGGACAGGGAGGGGGAAAAACTGTTTTTT

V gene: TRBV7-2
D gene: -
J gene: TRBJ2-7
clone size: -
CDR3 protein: CASSLQGGYEQYF
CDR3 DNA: TGTGCCAGCAGCTTACAAGGGGGCTACGAGCAGTACTTC

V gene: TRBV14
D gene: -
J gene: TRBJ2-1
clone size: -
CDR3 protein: CASSPSATGEQFF
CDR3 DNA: TGTGCCAGCAGCCCAAGTGCAACGGGTGAGCAGTTCTTC

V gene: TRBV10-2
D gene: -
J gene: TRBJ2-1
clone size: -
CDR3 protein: CASMQPAGVSVMNEQFF
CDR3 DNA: TGCGCCAGCATGCAGCCGGCAGGGGTAAGTGTAATGAATGAGCAGTTCTTC

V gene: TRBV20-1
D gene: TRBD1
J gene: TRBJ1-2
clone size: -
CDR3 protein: CSADRGEGYTF
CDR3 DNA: TGCAGTGCCGACAGGGGAGAAGGCTACACCTTC

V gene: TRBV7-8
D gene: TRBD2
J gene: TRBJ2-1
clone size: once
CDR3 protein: CASSLTGLAGSNEQFF
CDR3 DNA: TGTGCCAGCAGCTTAACGGGACTAGCGGGGTCTAATGAGCAGTTCTTC

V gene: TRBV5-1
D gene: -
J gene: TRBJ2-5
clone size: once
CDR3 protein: CASSLGDGQYQETQYF
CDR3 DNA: TGCGCCAGCAGCTTGGGGGACGGACAGTACCAAGAGACCCAGTACTTC

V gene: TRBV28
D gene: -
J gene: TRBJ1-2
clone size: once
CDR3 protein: CASSPPGGSNYGYTF
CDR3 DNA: TGTGCCAGCAGCCCCCCGGGGGGTAGTAACTATGGCTACACCTTC

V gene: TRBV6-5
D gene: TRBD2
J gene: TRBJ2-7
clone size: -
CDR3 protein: CASSYRGGAYEQYF
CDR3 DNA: TGTGCCAGCAGTTACCGGGGGGGCGCCTACGAGCAGTACTTC

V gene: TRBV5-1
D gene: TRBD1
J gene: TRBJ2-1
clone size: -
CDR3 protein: CASSLGVGQGYNEQFF
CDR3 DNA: TGCGCCAGCAGCTTGGGGGTGGGACAGGGTTACAATGAGCAGTTCTTC

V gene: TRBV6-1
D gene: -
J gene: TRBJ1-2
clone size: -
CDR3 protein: CASMRDRGGYTF
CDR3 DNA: TGTGCCAGCATGCGGGATAGGGGTGGCTACACCTTC

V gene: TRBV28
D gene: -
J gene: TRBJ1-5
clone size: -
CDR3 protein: CASSRLQPQHF
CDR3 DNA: TGTGCCAGCAGTCGACTACAGCCCCAGCATTTT

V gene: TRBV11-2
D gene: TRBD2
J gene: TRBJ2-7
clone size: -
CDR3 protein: CASSKAPSGGLTYEQYF
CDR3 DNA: TGTGCCAGCAGCAAAGCCCCTAGCGGGGGGCTAACCTACGAGCAGTACTTC

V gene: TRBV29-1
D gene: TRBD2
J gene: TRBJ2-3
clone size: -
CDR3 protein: CSVAPHVASSGSGGTQYF
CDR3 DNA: TGCAGCGTTGCACCCCATGTCGCGTCTAGCGGGAGTGGGGGTACGCAGTATTTT

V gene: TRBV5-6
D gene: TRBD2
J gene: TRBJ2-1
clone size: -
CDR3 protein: CASSSLLLAGSYNEQFF
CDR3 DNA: TGTGCCAGCAGCTCCCTCCTACTAGCGGGCTCCTACAATGAGCAGTTCTTC

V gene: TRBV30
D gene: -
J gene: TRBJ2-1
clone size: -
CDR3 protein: CAWSGGVGEQFF
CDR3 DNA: TGTGCCTGGAGTGGGGGAGTGGGTGAGCAGTTCTTC

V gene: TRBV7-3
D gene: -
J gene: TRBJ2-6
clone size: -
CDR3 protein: CASSLGIAGANVLTF
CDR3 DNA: TGTGCCAGCAGCTTGGGCATCGCTGGGGCCAACGTCCTGACTTTC

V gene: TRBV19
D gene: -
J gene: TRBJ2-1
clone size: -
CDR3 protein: CASTLRAGPLGDEQFF
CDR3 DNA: TGTGCCAGTACCCTCCGGGCGGGACCGTTGGGGGATGAGCAGTTCTTC